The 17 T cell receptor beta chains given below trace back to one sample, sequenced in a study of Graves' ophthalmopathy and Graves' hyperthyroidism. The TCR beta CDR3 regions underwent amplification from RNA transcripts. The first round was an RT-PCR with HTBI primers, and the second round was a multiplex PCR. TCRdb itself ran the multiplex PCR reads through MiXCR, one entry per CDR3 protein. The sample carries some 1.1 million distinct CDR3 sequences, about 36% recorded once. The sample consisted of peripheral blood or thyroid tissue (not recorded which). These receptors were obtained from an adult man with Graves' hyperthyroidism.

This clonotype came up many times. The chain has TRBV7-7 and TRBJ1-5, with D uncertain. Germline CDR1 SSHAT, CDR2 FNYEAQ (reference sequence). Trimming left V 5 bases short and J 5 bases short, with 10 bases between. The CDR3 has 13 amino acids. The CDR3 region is CASSPSPDQPQHF. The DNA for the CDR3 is TGTGCCAGCAGCCCAAGCCCGGATCAGCCCCAGCATTTT. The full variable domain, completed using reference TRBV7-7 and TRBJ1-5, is GAGVSQSPRYKVTKRGQDVTLRCDPISSHATLYWYQQALGQGPEFLTYFNYEAQPDKSGLPSDRFSAERPEGSISTLTIQRTEQRDSAMYRCASSPSPDQPQHFGDGTRLSIL.

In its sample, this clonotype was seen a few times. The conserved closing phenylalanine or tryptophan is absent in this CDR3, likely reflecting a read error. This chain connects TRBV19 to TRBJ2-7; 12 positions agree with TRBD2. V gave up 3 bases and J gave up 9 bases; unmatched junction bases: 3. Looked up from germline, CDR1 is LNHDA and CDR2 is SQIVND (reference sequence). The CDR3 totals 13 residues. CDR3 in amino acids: CASSIGTSGPQYL. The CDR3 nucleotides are TGTGCCAGTAGTATCGGGACTAGCGGGCCGCAGTACCTC.

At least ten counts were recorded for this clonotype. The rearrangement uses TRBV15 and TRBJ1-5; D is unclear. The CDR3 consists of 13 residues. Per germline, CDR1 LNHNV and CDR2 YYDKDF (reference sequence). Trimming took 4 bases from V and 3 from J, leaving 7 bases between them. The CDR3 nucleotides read TGTGCCACCAGCAAGGGCGTCAATCAGCCCCAGCATTTT. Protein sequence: CATSKGVNQPQHF.

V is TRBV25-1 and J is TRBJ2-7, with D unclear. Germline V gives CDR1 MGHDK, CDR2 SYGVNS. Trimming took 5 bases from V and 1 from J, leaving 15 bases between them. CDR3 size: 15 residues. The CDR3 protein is CASSLWQDRSYEQYF. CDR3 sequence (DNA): TGTGCCAGCAGTTTATGGCAGGACCGGTCCTACGAGCAGTACTTC.

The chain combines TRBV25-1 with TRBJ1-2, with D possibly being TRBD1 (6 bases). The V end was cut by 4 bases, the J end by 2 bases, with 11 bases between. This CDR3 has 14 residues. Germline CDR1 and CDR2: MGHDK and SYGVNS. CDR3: CASSAERGNYGYTF. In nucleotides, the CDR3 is TGTGCCAGCAGTGCTGAGAGGGGGAACTATGGCTACACCTTC.

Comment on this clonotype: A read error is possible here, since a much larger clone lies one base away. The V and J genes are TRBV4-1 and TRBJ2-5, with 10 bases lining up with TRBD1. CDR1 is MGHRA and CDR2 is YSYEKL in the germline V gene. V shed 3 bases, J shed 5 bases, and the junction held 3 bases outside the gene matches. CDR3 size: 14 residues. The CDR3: CASSQGTGVETQYF. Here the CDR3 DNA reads TGCGCCAGCAGCCAGGGGACAGGGGTGGAGACCCAGTACTTC.

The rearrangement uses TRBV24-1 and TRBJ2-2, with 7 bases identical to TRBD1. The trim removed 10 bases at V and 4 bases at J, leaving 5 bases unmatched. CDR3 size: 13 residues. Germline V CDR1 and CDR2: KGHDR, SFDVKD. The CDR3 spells CATGTACTGELFF. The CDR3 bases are TGTGCCACAGGGACAGCGTGCACCGGGGAGCTGTTTTTT.

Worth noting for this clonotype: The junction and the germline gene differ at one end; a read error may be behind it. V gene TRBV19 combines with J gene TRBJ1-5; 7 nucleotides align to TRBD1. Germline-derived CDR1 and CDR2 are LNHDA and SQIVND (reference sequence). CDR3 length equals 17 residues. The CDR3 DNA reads TGTGCCAGTAGTATAGAAGGGGGCCTTCCTAGCGATCAGCCCCAGCATTTT. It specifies CASSIEGGLPSDQPQHF.

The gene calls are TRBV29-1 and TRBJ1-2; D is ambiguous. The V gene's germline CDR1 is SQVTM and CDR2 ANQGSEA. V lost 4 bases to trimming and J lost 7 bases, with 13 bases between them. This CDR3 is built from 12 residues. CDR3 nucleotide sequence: TGCAGCGTTGGCGGGGATTCGCCTGGCTACACCTTC. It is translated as CSVGGDSPGYTF. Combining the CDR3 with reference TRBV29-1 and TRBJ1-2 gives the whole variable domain SAVISQKPSRDICQRGTSLTIQCQVDSQVTMMFWYRQQPGQSLTLIATANQGSEATYESGFVIDKFPISRPNLTFSTLTVSNMSPEDSSIYLCSVGGDSPGYTFGSGTRLTVV.

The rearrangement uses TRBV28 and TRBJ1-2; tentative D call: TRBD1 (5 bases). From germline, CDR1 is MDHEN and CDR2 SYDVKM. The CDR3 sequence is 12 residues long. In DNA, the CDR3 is TGTGCTACGACCAGGGTTGCTTATGGCTACACCTTC. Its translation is CATTRVAYGYTF.

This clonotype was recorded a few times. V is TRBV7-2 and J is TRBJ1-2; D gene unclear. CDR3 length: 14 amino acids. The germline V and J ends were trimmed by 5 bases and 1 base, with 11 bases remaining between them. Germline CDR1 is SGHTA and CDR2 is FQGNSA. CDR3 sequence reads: CASSPIDGNYGYTF. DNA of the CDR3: TGTGCCAGCAGCCCTATAGATGGTAACTATGGCTACACCTTC.

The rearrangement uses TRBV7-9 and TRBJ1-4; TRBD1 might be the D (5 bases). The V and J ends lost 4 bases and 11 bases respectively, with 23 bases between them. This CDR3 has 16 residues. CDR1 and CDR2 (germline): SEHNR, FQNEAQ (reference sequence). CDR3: CASSYVETLNGGKLFF. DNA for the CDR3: TGTGCCAGCAGCTATGTGGAAACCCTGAACGGGGGGAAACTGTTTTTT.

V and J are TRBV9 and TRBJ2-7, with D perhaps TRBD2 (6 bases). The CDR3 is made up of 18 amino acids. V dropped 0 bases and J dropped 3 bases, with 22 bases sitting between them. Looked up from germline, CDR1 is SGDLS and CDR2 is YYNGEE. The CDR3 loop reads CASSVGISGFNSYYEQYF. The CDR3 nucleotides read TGTGCCAGCAGCGTAGGCATAAGCGGGTTTAACTCGTACTACGAGCAGTACTTC.

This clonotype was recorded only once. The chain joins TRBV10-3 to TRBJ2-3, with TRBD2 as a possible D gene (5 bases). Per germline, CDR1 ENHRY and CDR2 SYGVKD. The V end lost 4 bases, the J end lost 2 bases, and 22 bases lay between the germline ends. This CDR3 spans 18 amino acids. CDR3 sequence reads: CAISARARNRLNTDTQYF. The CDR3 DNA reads TGTGCCATCAGTGCCCGAGCGAGAAACAGACTAAACACAGATACGCAGTATTTT.

The CDR3 DNA sequence: TGTGCCAGCAGTCACCGACAGGGCGTAGGCAGCAATCAGCCCCAGCATTTT. Translating gives CASSHRQGVGSNQPQHF. The chain is built from TRBV6-6 and TRBJ1-5, with 7 bases aligning to TRBD1. The CDR3 runs to 17 residues. Germline values: CDR1 MNHNY, CDR2 SVGAGI (reference sequence). The V gene end was trimmed by 5 bases and the J gene end by 1 base; junction bases not matched to a gene: 11.

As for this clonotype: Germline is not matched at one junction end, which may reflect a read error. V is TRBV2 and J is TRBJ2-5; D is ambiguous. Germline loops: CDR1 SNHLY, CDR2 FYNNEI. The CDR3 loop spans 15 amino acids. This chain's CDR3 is CATSDSQSSGETQYF. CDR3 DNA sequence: TGTGCCACCAGTGATTCCCAATCCTCGGGAGAGACCCAGTACTTC. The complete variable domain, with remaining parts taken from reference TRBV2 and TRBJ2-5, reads EPEVTQTPSHQVTQMGQEVILRCVPISNHLYFYWYRQILGQKVEFLVSFYNNEISEKSEIFDDQFSVERPDGSNFTLKIRSTKLEDSAMYFCATSDSQSSGETQYFGPGTRLLVL.

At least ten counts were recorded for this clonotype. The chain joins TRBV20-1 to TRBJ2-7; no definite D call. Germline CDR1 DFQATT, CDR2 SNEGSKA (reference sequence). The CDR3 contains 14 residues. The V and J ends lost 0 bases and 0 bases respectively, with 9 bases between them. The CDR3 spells CSARDVGRSYEQYF. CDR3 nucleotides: TGCAGTGCTAGAGACGTGGGCCGCTCCTACGAGCAGTACTTC.